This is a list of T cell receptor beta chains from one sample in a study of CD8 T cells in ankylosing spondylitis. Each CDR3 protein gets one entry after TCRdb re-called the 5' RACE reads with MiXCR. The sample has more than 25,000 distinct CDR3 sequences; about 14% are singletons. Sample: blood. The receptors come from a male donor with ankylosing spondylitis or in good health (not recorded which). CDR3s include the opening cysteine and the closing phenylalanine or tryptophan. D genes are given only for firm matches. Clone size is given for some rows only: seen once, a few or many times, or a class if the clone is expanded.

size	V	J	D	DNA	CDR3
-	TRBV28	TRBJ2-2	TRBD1	TGTGCCAGCAGCCCAACAGGGGCGAACACCGGGGAGCTGTTTTTT	CASSPTGANTGELFF
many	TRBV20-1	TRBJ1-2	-	TGCAGTGCTAGCCCTAGTCTATATGGCTACACCTTC	CSASPSLYGYTF
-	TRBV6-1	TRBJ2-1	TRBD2	TGTGCCAGCAGTGAAGCGCTGAGGTCTAGCGGGAGGGCCGGGCAGTTCTTC	CASSEALRSSGRAGQFF
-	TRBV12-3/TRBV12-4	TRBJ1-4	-	TGTGCCAGCAGTCCATGGCTAGGGGGACGGATTGAAAAACTGTTTTTT	CASSPWLGGRIEKLFF
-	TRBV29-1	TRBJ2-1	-	TGCAGCGTTGAAGACTACGGGAGTGCCTGGAACAATGAGCAGTTCTTC	CSVEDYGSAWNNEQFF
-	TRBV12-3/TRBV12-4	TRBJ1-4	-	TGTGCCAGCAGTTTTTGGGGTGAAAAACTGTTTTTT	CASSFWGEKLFF
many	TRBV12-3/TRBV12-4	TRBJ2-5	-	TGTGCCAGCAGTATCACCGGAGAGACCCAGTACTTC	CASSITGETQYF
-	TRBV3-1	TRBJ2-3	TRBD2	TGTGCCAGCAGCCAACTTAGCGGGAGAAGGGGCACAGATACGCAGTATTTT	CASSQLSGRRGTDTQYF
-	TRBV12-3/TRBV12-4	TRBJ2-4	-	TGTGCCAGCAGTTTACAGATTATTCAGTACTTC	CASSLQIIQYF
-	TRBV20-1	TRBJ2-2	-	TGCAGTGCTCAAAACGTCGGCACCGGGGAGCTGTTTTTT	CSAQNVGTGELFF
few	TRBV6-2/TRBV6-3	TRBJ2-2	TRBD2	TGTGCCAGCAGTTACCTTCTAGCGGGGTCTAACACCGGGGAGCTGTTTTTT	CASSYLLAGSNTGELFF
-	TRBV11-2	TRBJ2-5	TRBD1	TGTGCCAGCAGCGGAACAGGGGAAGAGACCCAGTACTTC	CASSGTGEETQYF
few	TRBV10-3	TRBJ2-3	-	TGTGCCATCGGTAGCGGTCAAGGGCCGTCTAGCACAGATACGCAGTATTTT	CAIGSGQGPSSTDTQYF
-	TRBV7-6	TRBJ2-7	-	TGTGCCAGCAGCCGATTTTTGGACACGACCTACGAGCAGTACTTC	CASSRFLDTTYEQYF
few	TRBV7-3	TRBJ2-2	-	TGTGCCAGCAGCTCAACGCAGGGGAACACCGGGGAGCTGTTTTTT	CASSSTQGNTGELFF
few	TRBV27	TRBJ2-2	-	TGTGCCAGCAGTTTATCGAGCTGGGGCGGGACCGGGGAGCTGTTTTTT	CASSLSSWGGTGELFF
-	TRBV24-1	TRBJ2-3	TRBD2	TGTGCCACAGAGGGACTAGCGGGAAACACAGATACGCAGTATTTT	CATEGLAGNTDTQYF
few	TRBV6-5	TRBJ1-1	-	TGTGCCAGCAGAGGCTGGGACACTGAAGCTTTCTTT	CASRGWDTEAFF
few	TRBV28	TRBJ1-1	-	TGTGCCAGCAGCCTAGCGGGCAGGGTCATGAACACTGAAGCTTTCTTT	CASSLAGRVMNTEAFF
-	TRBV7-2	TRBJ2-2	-	TGTGCCAGCAGCGCTGGACAGAGGATGGCCGGGGAGCTGTTTTTT	CASSAGQRMAGELFF
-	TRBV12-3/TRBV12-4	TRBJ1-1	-	TGTGCCAGCAGCCGTCCGGACAGCCTAGAAGCTTTCTTT	CASSRPDSLEAFF
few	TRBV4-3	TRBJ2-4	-	TGCGCCAGCAGCCAAGAGCAGGGTAGGGCGGGAAACATTCAGTACTTC	CASSQEQGRAGNIQYF
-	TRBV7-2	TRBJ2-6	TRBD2	TGTGCCAGCAGCTTTCCCCAGCGGGGGACTGGGGCCAACGTCCTGACTTTC	CASSFPQRGTGANVLTF
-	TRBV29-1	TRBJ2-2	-	TGCAGCGTTAACGCCCTGAACACCGGGGAGCTGTTTTTT	CSVNALNTGELFF
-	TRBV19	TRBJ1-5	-	TGTGCCAGTAGTCCCCCCGCGGAGCCCCAGCATTTT	CASSPPAEPQHF